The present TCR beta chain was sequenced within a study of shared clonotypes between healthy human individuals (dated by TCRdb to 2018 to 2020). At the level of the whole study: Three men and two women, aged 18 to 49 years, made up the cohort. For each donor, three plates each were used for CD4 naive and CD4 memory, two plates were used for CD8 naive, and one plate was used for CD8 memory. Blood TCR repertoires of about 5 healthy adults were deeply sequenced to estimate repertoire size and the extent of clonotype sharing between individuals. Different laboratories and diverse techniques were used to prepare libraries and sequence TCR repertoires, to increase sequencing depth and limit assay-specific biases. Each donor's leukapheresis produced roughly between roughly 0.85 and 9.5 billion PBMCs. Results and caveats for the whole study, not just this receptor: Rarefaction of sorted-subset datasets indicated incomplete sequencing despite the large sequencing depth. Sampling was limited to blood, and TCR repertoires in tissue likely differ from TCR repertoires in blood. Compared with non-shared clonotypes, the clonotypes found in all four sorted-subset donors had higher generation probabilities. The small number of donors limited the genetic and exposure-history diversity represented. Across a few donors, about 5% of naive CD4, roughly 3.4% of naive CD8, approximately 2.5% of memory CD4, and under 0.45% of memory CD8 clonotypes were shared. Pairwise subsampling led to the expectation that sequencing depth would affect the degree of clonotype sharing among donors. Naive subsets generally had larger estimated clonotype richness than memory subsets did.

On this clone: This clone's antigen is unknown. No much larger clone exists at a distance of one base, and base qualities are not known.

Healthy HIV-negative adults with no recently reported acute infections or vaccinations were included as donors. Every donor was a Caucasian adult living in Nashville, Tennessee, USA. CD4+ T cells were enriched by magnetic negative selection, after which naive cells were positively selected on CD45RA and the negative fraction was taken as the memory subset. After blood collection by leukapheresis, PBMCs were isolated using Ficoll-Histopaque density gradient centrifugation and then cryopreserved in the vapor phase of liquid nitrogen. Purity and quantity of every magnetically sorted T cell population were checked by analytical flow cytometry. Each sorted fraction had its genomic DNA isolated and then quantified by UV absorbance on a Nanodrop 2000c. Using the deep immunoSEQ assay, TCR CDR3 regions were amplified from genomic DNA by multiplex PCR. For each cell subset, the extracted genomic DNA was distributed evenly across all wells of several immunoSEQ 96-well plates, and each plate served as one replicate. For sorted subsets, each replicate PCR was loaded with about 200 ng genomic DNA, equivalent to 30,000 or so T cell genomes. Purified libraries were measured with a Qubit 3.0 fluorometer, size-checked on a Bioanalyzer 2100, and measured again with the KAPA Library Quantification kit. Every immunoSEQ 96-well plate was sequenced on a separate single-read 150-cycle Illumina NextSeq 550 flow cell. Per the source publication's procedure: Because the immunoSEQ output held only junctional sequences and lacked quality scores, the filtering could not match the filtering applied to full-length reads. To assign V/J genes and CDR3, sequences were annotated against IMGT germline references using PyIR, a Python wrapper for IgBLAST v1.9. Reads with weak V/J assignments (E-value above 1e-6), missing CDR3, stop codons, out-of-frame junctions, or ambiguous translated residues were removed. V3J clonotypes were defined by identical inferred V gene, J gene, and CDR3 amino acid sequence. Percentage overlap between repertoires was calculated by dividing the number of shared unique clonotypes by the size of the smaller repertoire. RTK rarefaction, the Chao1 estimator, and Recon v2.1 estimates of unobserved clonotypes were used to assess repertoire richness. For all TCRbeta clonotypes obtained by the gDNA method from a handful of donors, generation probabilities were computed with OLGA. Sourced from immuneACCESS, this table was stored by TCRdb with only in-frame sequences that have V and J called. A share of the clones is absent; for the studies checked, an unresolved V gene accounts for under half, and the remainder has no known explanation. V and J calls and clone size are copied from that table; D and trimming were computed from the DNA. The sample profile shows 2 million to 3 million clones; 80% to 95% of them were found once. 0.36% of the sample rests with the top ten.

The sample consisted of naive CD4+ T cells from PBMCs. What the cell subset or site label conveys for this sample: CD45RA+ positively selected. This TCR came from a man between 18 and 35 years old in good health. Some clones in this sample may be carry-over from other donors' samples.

The DNA reads as follows: TGCGCCAGCAGCTTGGGAGGGGTATCCTACGAGCAGTACTTC. Translated, it reads CASSLGGVSYEQYF. The chain is made from TRBV5-1 and TRBJ2-7; the D match is possibly TRBD1 or TRBD2, with 5 bases aligned in each. V is shortened by 0 bases, J by 1 base, and the region joining them spans 8 bases. The CDR3 holds 14 amino acids from the cysteine to the phenylalanine. CDR3 DNA is the only sequence kept; it has 42 bases, read in frame from the first base. The germline V gene specifies SGHRS as CDR1 and YFSETQ as CDR2.